One and the same sample provided the 7 T cell receptor beta chains below, sequenced in a study of blood T cell dynamics during melanoma immunotherapy. Time point specified: pre-treatment baseline. Profiling relied on immunoSEQ multiplex PCR, and the TCRdb table lists in-frame clones only, not all of them. This table holds about 12,000 clones, around nine tenths found once. The sample in question was blood, obtained from a patient treated with checkpoint blockade. These receptors all stem from a human donor with melanoma.

The rearrangement links TRBV6-5 to TRBJ2-6; D gene ambiguous. CDR3 length: 14 residues. CDR1 is MNHEY and CDR2 is SVGAGI in the germline V gene. With 3 bases removed from V and 1 base from J, the gap between germline ends came to 4 bases. The CDR3 loop is CASSYSSGANVLTF. The DNA of the CDR3 is TGTGCCAGCAGTTATAGTTCTGGGGCCAACGTCCTGACTTTC.

The chain carries TRBV7-2 and TRBJ2-5; D unclear. Germline V lookup: CDR1 SGHTA, CDR2 FQGNSA. Trimming stripped 0 bases from V and 9 bases from J, with 14 bases between. CDR3 length: 14 amino acids. DNA of the CDR3: TGTGCCAGCAGCTTAGCGCTCGCACCCTTACCCCAGTACTTC. Protein product: CASSLALAPLPQYF.

This clone was seen only once. The rearrangement uses TRBV27 and TRBJ2-1, with 10 positions matching TRBD2. Trimming cost V 2 bases and J 3 bases; bases outside gene matches: 19. Looked up from germline, CDR1 is MNHEY and CDR2 is SMNVEV (reference sequence). This CDR3 comprises 21 residues. CDR3 nucleotide sequence: TGTGCCAGCAGTTTAGGGCTGCTTCGGACTAGCGGATTTGTGATCTACAATGAGCAGTTCTTC. This gives the protein CASSLGLLRTSGFVIYNEQFF.

This chain links TRBV19 with TRBJ2-1; the D gene is possibly TRBD1 (7 bases). Trimming pared 8 bases from V and 0 bases from J, leaving 17 bases between. This CDR3 region has 16 residues. The V gene's germline CDR1 is LNHDA and CDR2 SQIVND (reference sequence). This chain's CDR3 is CASAGWGDSSYNEQFF. The CDR3 coding sequence is TGTGCCAGTGCCGGGTGGGGGGACAGCTCCTACAATGAGCAGTTCTTC.

The chain carries TRBV7-2 and TRBJ1-1; D gene uncertain. Germline V gives CDR1 SGHTA, CDR2 FQGNSA. Deletions cut 4 bases from V and 6 bases from J, with 18 bases between. This CDR3 spans 15 amino acids. CDR3 DNA: TGTGCCAGCAGCTCCTCCTTTTCGGGGTTTTCTGAAGCTTTCTTT. Translation gives CASSSSFSGFSEAFF.

V is TRBV7-6 and J is TRBJ2-2; the D gene is possibly TRBD2 (6 bases). This CDR3 is built from 15 residues. The V end lost 6 bases, the J end lost 0 bases, and 11 bases lay between the germline ends. Germline CDR1 and CDR2: SGHVS and FNYEAQ. CDR3: CASSPSASNTGELFF. DNA of the CDR3: TGTGCCAGCAGTCCTAGCGCCTCGAACACCGGGGAGCTGTTTTTT. Complete variable domain (other parts from reference TRBV7-6 and TRBJ2-2): GAGVSQSPRYKVTKRGQDVALRCDPISGHVSLYWYRQALGQGPEFLTYFNYEAQQDKSGLPNDRFSAERPEGSISTLTIQRTEQRDSAMYRCASSPSASNTGELFFGEGSRLTVL.

The sample holds one count of this clone. The chain recombines TRBV9 with TRBJ2-7; D is unclear. The CDR3 length is 14 residues. CDR1 is SGDLS, CDR2 YYNGEE, per germline. V was trimmed by 0 bases and J by 0 bases, leaving 7 bases between them. CDR3 region: CASSVAVNSYEQYF. The CDR3 nucleotides read TGTGCCAGCAGCGTAGCTGTCAACTCCTACGAGCAGTACTTC.